These 15 T cell receptor beta chains were all obtained from the same sample, sequenced in a study of monozygotic twins with inflammatory bowel disease. TCRdb reanalyzed the 5' RACE reads and collapses them to one entry per CDR3 protein, without DNA. Seen in this sample are some 89,000 distinct CDR3 sequences; the ten most common clones hold around 7%. Sequencing input: blood. Receptors were obtained from a human donor with ulcerative colitis or Crohn's disease, or a healthy co-twin of an affected twin (not recorded which).

This chain joins TRBV18 and TRBJ1-6. CDR3 length: 15 residues. Germline V gene lookup returns CDR1 KGHSH and CDR2 LQKENI. The CDR3 sequence: CASSRGSSYNSPLHF.

The chain couples TRBV27 to TRBJ1-3. The CDR3 contains 16 residues. The germline gives CDR1 MNHEY, CDR2 SMNVEV (reference sequence). CDR3 residues: CASSPLGKSSGNTIYF.

The chain has TRBV7-2 and TRBJ2-2; absent DNA, TCRdb's TRBD1 call cannot be checked. CDR3 length: 16 residues. The germline V gene has CDR1 SGHTA and CDR2 FQGNSA. The CDR3 sequence: CASSPSGSGSLWELFF.

The J gene is TRBJ2-7, the V gene TRBV4-1; TCRdb selects TRBD1, and the lack of DNA leaves this call unchecked. The CDR3 is 17 residues long. The germline V gene has CDR1 MGHRA and CDR2 YSYEKL. CDR3: CASSQEPPGVSSYEQYF.

The chain carries TRBV12-3 or TRBV12-4 and TRBJ1-2; TCRdb's assignment of TRBD1 cannot be checked, as there is no DNA. CDR3 length equals 12 residues. The CDR3 loop reads CASSRGAYGYTF.

The genes are TRBV18 and TRBJ1-1; the D call of TRBD1 rests on TCRdb alone, since no DNA is present to check it. This CDR3 has 15 residues. In germline, CDR1 is KGHSH, CDR2 LQKENI. CDR3: CASSLQGSMNTEAFF.

This chain joins TRBV5-1 and TRBJ1-1. The CDR3 loop spans 13 amino acids. Per germline, CDR1 SGHRS and CDR2 YFSETQ. The CDR3 reads CASSLAQGAEAFF.

This chain joins TRBV25-1 and TRBJ1-1. Germline V CDR1 and CDR2: MGHDK, SYGVNS. The CDR3 loop spans 13 amino acids. The CDR3 here is CASSERGWTEAFF.

The rearrangement uses TRBV28 and TRBJ1-3. The germline CDR1 and CDR2 sequences are MDHEN and SYDVKM. The CDR3 spans 15 residues. This chain's CDR3 is CASRGSVDSGNTIYF.

This chain connects TRBV18 to TRBJ2-5. Germline V gene sequence: CDR1 KGHSH, CDR2 LQKENI. CDR3 length: 13 amino acids. CDR3 amino acids: CASSPRTKETQYF.

CDR3 region: CASSSGADYGYTF. The chain carries TRBV12-3 or TRBV12-4 and TRBJ1-2. The CDR3 spans 13 residues.

This rearrangement joins TRBV10-3 to TRBJ1-5. The CDR3 extends over 15 amino acids. Germline V gene data show CDR1 as ENHRY and CDR2 as SYGVKD. CDR3 region: CAISEGVVSNQPQHF.

This chain links TRBV14 with TRBJ1-4; with no DNA, the TCRdb D assignment of TRBD1 cannot be verified. CDR3 length: 16 residues. Germline CDR1 SGHDN, CDR2 FVKESK. The CDR3 reads CASSHSFTVGDEKLFF.

The chain carries TRBV27 and TRBJ1-1; TCRdb calls TRBD1, which cannot be checked without DNA. There are 12 residues in the CDR3. From germline, CDR1 is MNHEY and CDR2 SMNVEV (reference sequence). The CDR3 sequence is CASRAGDTEAFF.

The gene calls are TRBV5-1 and TRBJ2-1; checking the TCRdb D call of TRBD2 is not possible without DNA. CDR3 length equals 17 residues. CDR1 is SGHRS, CDR2 YFSETQ, per germline. The CDR3: CASSLAKLAGTYNEQFF.